This is a list of T cell receptor beta chains from one sample in a study of blood T cell repertoires in COVID-19. Some clones are missing from TCRdb's copy, which holds only in-frame ones; the method was immunoSEQ multiplex PCR. The table shows a few hundred thousand clones, with around 92% occurring only once. The specimen sequenced was PBMCs or T cells enriched from blood (not recorded which). All receptors derive from a woman aged 45-65 years who had been exposed to COVID-19. The CDR3 runs from the conserved cysteine through the conserved F or W. D genes are given only for firm matches. A row's size may be missing; if present it is once, few, many or a size class.

V	D	J	size	CDR3	DNA
TRBV6-1	-	TRBJ1-4	-	CASSVGQLPTNEKLFF	TGTGCCAGCAGTGTAGGACAGCTACCAACTAATGAAAAACTGTTTTTT
TRBV7-8	-	TRBJ1-6	-	CASSLVGGRGNSPLHF	TGTGCCAGCAGCCTAGTCGGAGGGCGGGGAAATTCACCCCTCCACTTT
TRBV30	-	TRBJ1-1	once	CAWSGGRNTEAFF	TGTGCCTGGAGTGGTGGGAGGAACACTGAAGCTTTCTTT
TRBV29-1	TRBD2	TRBJ2-1	-	CSAKTGGNYNEQFF	TGCAGCGCCAAAACGGGGGGGAATTACAATGAGCAGTTCTTC
TRBV6-1	-	TRBJ2-1	-	CASSELRGPRDEQFF	TGTGCCAGCAGTGAATTGCGGGGGCCTAGGGATGAGCAGTTCTTC
TRBV9	TRBD1	TRBJ1-4	-	CASSAGQVEEKLFF	TGTGCCAGCAGCGCTGGACAGGTAGAAGAAAAACTGTTTTTT
TRBV24-1	TRBD1	TRBJ2-7	-	CATSDYTGTGGYEQYF	TGTGCCACCAGTGATTACACCGGGACAGGGGGCTACGAGCAGTACTTC
TRBV28	-	TRBJ1-1	-	CASYTVLRNTEAFF	TGTGCCAGCTATACTGTACTAAGGAACACTGAAGCTTTCTTT
TRBV6-5	TRBD1	TRBJ1-6	-	CASRAGQINSPLHF	TGTGCCAGCAGGGCGGGACAGATAAATTCACCCCTCCACTTT
TRBV7-2	-	TRBJ2-3	-	CASSPWDSGDTQYF	TGTGCCAGCAGCCCCTGGGATAGCGGAGATACGCAGTATTTT
TRBV30	-	TRBJ2-3	-	CAWSGGSNTQYF	TGTGCCTGGAGTGGAGGGTCGAATACGCAGTATTTT
TRBV7-2	-	TRBJ1-1	-	CASSLTGWGTEAFF	TGTGCCAGCAGCCTTACAGGGTGGGGGACTGAAGCTTTCTTT
TRBV5-6	TRBD2	TRBJ2-5	-	CASSRTSGGAGAETQYF	TGTGCCAGCAGCCGGACTAGCGGGGGGGCCGGTGCGGAGACCCAGTACTTC
TRBV6-5	TRBD2	TRBJ2-1	-	CASSRSGGAIGEQFF	TGTGCCAGCAGTCGCAGCGGGGGGGCTATAGGTGAGCAGTTCTTC
TRBV2	TRBD2	TRBJ2-7	-	CASRVLAGTLYEQYF	TGTGCCAGCAGGGTACTAGCGGGGACCCTCTACGAGCAGTACTTC
TRBV6-5	TRBD1	TRBJ2-1	-	CASADRGFGNNEQFF	TGTGCCAGCGCAGACAGGGGATTTGGAAACAATGAGCAGTTCTTC
TRBV7-8	TRBD1	TRBJ2-7	few	CASSSNPGQAYEQYF	TGTGCCAGCAGCTCGAATCCGGGACAGGCCTACGAGCAGTACTTC
TRBV28	TRBD1	TRBJ1-6	-	CASIREGTGVYSPLHF	TGTGCCAGCATTCGGGAGGGGACAGGGGTATATTCACCCCTCCACTTT
TRBV3-1/TRBV3-2	-	TRBJ1-3	-	CASSLGNKRGYSGNTIYF	TGTGCCAGCAGCCTAGGCAACAAAAGGGGGTACTCTGGAAACACCATATATTTT
TRBV7-9	-	TRBJ1-1	-	CASSLAAGANTEAFF	TGTGCCAGCAGCTTAGCTGCAGGGGCGAACACTGAAGCTTTCTTT
TRBV27	-	TRBJ1-6	-	CASSKTGLYNSPLHF	TGTGCCAGCAGCAAAACAGGGCTCTATAATTCACCCCTCCACTTT
TRBV19	-	TRBJ1-6	-	CASSILSGGNNSPLHF	TGTGCCAGTAGTATCCTGAGCGGGGGCAATAATTCACCCCTCCACTTT
TRBV10-3	TRBD1	TRBJ2-2	-	CAITSGQENTGELFF	TGTGCCATCACTTCGGGACAGGAGAACACCGGGGAGCTGTTTTTT
TRBV5-1	-	TRBJ1-1	-	CASSPREGGTEAFF	TGCGCCAGCAGCCCCCGGGAGGGGGGAACTGAAGCTTTCTTT
TRBV15	-	TRBJ1-1	-	CATSRGYRENTEAFF	TGTGCCACCAGCAGAGGTTACAGGGAAAACACTGAAGCTTTCTTT
TRBV27	TRBD1	TRBJ2-5	once	CASKGTGLYQRETQYF	TGTGCCAGCAAAGGGACAGGCTTATACCAACGGGAGACCCAGTACTTC
TRBV9	TRBD1	TRBJ2-7	-	CASSGGQASYEQYF	TGTGCCAGCAGCGGCGGACAGGCCAGCTACGAGCAGTACTTC
TRBV5-1	TRBD1	TRBJ1-1	-	CASSSGTELTEAFF	TGCGCCAGCAGCTCCGGGACAGAGCTCACTGAAGCTTTCTTT
TRBV2	-	TRBJ1-4	-	CASSVRGGRFNEKLFF	TGTGCCAGCAGTGTGAGGGGGGGGCGGTTCAATGAAAAACTGTTTTTT
TRBV9	TRBD1	TRBJ1-2	-	CASSVRQGDGYTF	TGTGCCAGCAGCGTTAGACAGGGGGATGGCTACACCTTC
TRBV2	-	TRBJ1-3	-	CASSPGRGGNTIYF	TGTGCCAGCAGTCCCGGGAGGGGCGGAAACACCATATATTTT
TRBV2	TRBD2	TRBJ2-1	-	CASTTSGVPNEQFF	TGTGCCAGCACGACTAGCGGGGTCCCGAATGAGCAGTTCTTC
TRBV4-1	-	TRBJ2-7	-	CASSQRAGGRGSYEQYF	TGCGCCAGCAGCCAAAGGGCCGGGGGTAGAGGCTCCTACGAGCAGTACTTC
TRBV3-1/TRBV3-2	TRBD1	TRBJ1-5	-	CASSQGGQGANSNQPQHF	TGTGCCAGCAGCCAAGGGGGACAGGGGGCTAATAGCAATCAGCCCCAGCATTTT
TRBV3-1/TRBV3-2	-	TRBJ1-6	-	CASSQDGYNSPLHF	TGTGCCAGCAGCCAAGACGGTTATAATTCACCCCTCCACTTT
TRBV5-1	TRBD2	TRBJ2-7	-	CASSPLGGYHEQYF	TGCGCCAGCAGCCCCCTCGGGGGGTACCACGAGCAGTACTTC
TRBV28	TRBD1	TRBJ1-6	-	CASRGTGGSSYNSPLHF	TGTGCCAGCAGGGGGACAGGGGGCAGCTCCTATAATTCACCCCTCCACTTT
TRBV3-1/TRBV3-2	-	TRBJ1-6	-	CASSQASGRAFSPLHF	TGTGCCAGCAGCCAAGCGTCAGGGAGGGCCTTCTCACCCCTCCACTTT
TRBV4-1	-	TRBJ1-5	-	CASSQALQGNNPNQPQHF	TGCGCCAGCAGCCAAGCGTTACAGGGAAACAACCCCAATCAGCCCCAGCATTTT
TRBV4-2	TRBD2	TRBJ2-3	-	CASSQGTSADTQYF	TGTGCCAGCAGCCAGGGGACTAGCGCAGATACGCAGTATTTT
TRBV28	-	TRBJ1-6	-	CASSLVPPKSNSPLHF	TGTGCCAGCAGTTTAGTTCCCCCAAAGAGCAATTCACCCCTCCACTTT
TRBV27	-	TRBJ2-7	few	CASSAIQGSVFYEQYF	TGTGCCAGCAGCGCCATACAGGGTAGTGTTTTCTACGAGCAGTACTTC
TRBV19	TRBD1	TRBJ1-2	-	CASSIPTGQEYGYTF	TGTGCCAGTAGTATCCCAACGGGACAGGAATATGGCTACACCTTC
TRBV4-2	-	TRBJ2-1	-	CASSKSEGPEQFF	TGTGCCAGCAGCAAGTCGGAGGGGCCCGAGCAGTTCTTC
TRBV14	TRBD2	TRBJ2-5	once	CASSPGTSGAFKETQYF	TGTGCCAGCAGCCCGGGGACTAGCGGGGCGTTTAAAGAGACCCAGTACTTC
TRBV11-3	-	TRBJ2-1	-	CASSLQSYNEQFF	TGTGCCAGCAGCTTACAGTCCTACAATGAGCAGTTCTTC
TRBV7-9	TRBD2	TRBJ2-7	once	CASGVSSGGIYEQYF	TGTGCCAGCGGAGTGTCCAGCGGGGGGATATACGAGCAGTACTTC
TRBV27	-	TRBJ2-2	-	CASSTPEGNTGELFF	TGTGCCAGCAGCACCCCCGAGGGTAACACCGGGGAGCTGTTTTTT
TRBV27	TRBD1	TRBJ1-6	-	CASRPKRTGEDSPLHF	TGTGCCAGCAGACCGAAGAGAACAGGGGAGGATTCACCCCTCCACTTT
TRBV6-5	-	TRBJ1-1	-	CASSFTRDLAAFF	TGTGCCAGCAGCTTTACCCGGGACTTAGCGGCTTTCTTT
TRBV28	TRBD1	TRBJ1-2	-	CASSLWTGGVNYGYTF	TGTGCCAGCAGTTTATGGACAGGGGGCGTGAACTATGGCTACACCTTC
TRBV14	TRBD1	TRBJ2-1	-	CASSQDRGRGEQFF	TGTGCCAGCAGCCAGGACAGGGGAAGGGGTGAGCAGTTCTTC
TRBV7-9	TRBD1	TRBJ1-6	-	CASSPFFRDRDSPLHF	TGTGCCAGCAGCCCCTTTTTTCGGGACAGGGACTCACCCCTCCACTTT
TRBV6-5	-	TRBJ1-6	-	CASNGQYNSPLHF	TGTGCCAGCAATGGACAATATAATTCACCCCTCCACTTT
TRBV7-2	TRBD1	TRBJ2-7	-	CASSIGDSLYEQYF	TGTGCCAGCAGCATAGGGGACAGCCTATACGAGCAGTACTTC
TRBV11-3	TRBD1	TRBJ1-2	-	CASSHKPGQYYGYTF	TGTGCCAGCAGCCACAAACCGGGACAGTACTATGGCTACACCTTC